One sample yielded the 27 T cell receptor beta chains listed below, sequenced in a study of T cells in Graves' hyperthyroidism and ophthalmopathy. Authors of the study amplified TCR beta CDR3 regions from RNA transcripts. The HTBI set primed first-round TCR CDR3 RT-PCR. TCRdb re-called the multiplex PCR reads with MiXCR, one entry per CDR3 protein. Of nearly 250,000 distinct CDR3 sequences listed, around 24% are singletons. Sequencing input: blood. Receptor source: a woman in her forties with Graves' ophthalmopathy.

This chain connects TRBV12-3 or TRBV12-4 to TRBJ1-2, with 10 bases lining up with TRBD1. The V gene end was trimmed by 4 bases and the J gene end by 2 bases; junction bases not matched to a gene: 7. This CDR3 comprises 16 residues. The CDR3 nucleotides are TGTGCCAGCAGTTCATCCGGGACAGGGGTGAACTATGGCTACACCTTC. Translated, it gives CASSSSGTGVNYGYTF.

This clonotype was found a few times. V and J are TRBV20-1 and TRBJ2-7; D perhaps matches TRBD1 (6 bases). Germline CDR1 is DFQATT and CDR2 is SNEGSKA (reference sequence). The CDR3 contains 14 residues. V dropped 6 bases and J dropped 3 bases, with 18 bases sitting between them. In nucleotides, the CDR3 is TGCAGTGCAGGGTCGGACAGCCACGACTACGAGCAGTACTTC. This encodes CSAGSDSHDYEQYF.

This clonotype was counted ten times or more. This chain links TRBV6-5 with TRBJ2-7, with 8 bases fitting TRBD1. The CDR3 has 13 amino acids. V trimming: 5 bases; J trimming: 6 bases; junction bases outside the gene matches: 6. Germline-derived CDR1 and CDR2 are MNHEY and SVGAGI. CDR3 amino acids: CASSTRTGSEQYF. CDR3 bases: TGTGCCAGCAGTACAAGGACAGGGTCCGAGCAGTACTTC.

This clonotype was recorded once. J is TRBJ2-7 and V is TRBV28, with 11 bases fitting TRBD2. Germline V gene sequence: CDR1 MDHEN, CDR2 SYDVKM. Trimming at V came to 6 bases and at J to 0 bases, leaving 10 bases not matched to a gene. The CDR3 totals 17 residues. Written as DNA, the CDR3 is TGTGCCAGCAGCTTTAGCGGGAGGGGGCTCAGCTCCTACGAGCAGTACTTC. This encodes CASSFSGRGLSSYEQYF.

This clonotype was seen many times. The CDR3 reads CASSQDRTNTEAFF. The CDR3 bases are TGCGCCAGCAGCCAAGACAGGACGAACACTGAAGCTTTCTTT. The genes are TRBV5-1 and TRBJ1-1; a weak D match, TRBD1 (6 bases). V lost 4 bases and J lost 1, with 11 bases in between. The germline CDR1 and CDR2 sequences are SGHRS and YFSETQ. The CDR3 is made up of 14 amino acids.

This clonotype was observed at least ten times. DNA for the CDR3: TGTGCCAGCAGCGATAGGGGACAGGGAAGGAACGAGCAGTACTTC. Translation gives CASSDRGQGRNEQYF. The chain has TRBV7-6 and TRBJ2-7; TRBD1 matches at 9 bases. The trim removed 5 bases at V and 5 bases at J, leaving 10 bases unmatched. The CDR3 contains 15 residues. Germline CDR1 reads SGHVS; CDR2 reads FNYEAQ.

This clonotype was seen ten or more times. The J gene is TRBJ2-7, the V gene TRBV7-9; D might be TRBD2 (6 bases). The CDR3 is made up of 12 amino acids. The V gene lost 2 bases and the J gene lost 4 bases, with 6 bases spanning the gap. The germline V gene has CDR1 SEHNR and CDR2 FQNEAQ (reference sequence). CDR3 region: CASSLLAYEQYF. CDR3 bases: TGTGCCAGCAGCTTACTAGCGTACGAGCAGTACTTC.

This clonotype was seen at least ten times. The V and J genes are TRBV6-1 and TRBJ2-5, with 9 nucleotides matching TRBD2. Per germline, CDR1 MNHNS and CDR2 SASEGT. Trimming took 3 bases from V and 5 from J; bases not matched to a gene: 10. There are 16 residues in the CDR3. The CDR3 nucleotides read TGTGCCAGCAGTGAGGGACTAGCAAAGGGGGGGGAGACCCAGTACTTC. Translating gives CASSEGLAKGGETQYF.

The chain employs TRBV12-3 or TRBV12-4 and TRBJ1-5, with a tentative D call TRBD1 (5 bases). V lost 5 bases, J lost 7 bases, and 12 bases lay in between. The CDR3 runs 13 residues. This CDR3 reads CASSLTRGQPQHF. The CDR3 DNA follows: TGTGCCAGCAGTCTTACAAGGGGCCAGCCCCAGCATTTT.

This clonotype was recorded at least ten times. The chain combines TRBV24-1 with TRBJ2-7; 7 bases match TRBD1. CDR3 length: 15 amino acids. Germline V gives CDR1 KGHDR, CDR2 SFDVKD. The ends lost 3 bases at V and 4 bases at J; junction bases unmatched: 8. This chain's CDR3 is CATSDPSGGTYEQYF. The CDR3, as DNA: TGTGCCACCAGTGATCCTTCAGGGGGTACGTACGAGCAGTACTTC.

This clonotype was counted at least ten times. The chain uses TRBV6-2 or TRBV6-3 and TRBJ2-7; 9 bases map to TRBD2. Looked up from germline, CDR1 is MNHEY and CDR2 is SVGEGT. V shed 0 bases, J shed 4 bases, and the junction held 16 bases outside the gene matches. CDR3 length: 19 residues. The CDR3 reads CASSYSTRPPPGLAYEQYF. DNA of the CDR3: TGTGCCAGCAGTTACTCGACCCGACCCCCTCCTGGACTAGCGTACGAGCAGTACTTC.

The chain links TRBV6-2 or TRBV6-3 to TRBJ2-1; D is possibly TRBD1 (6 bases). The CDR3 covers 14 residues. Germline V CDR1 and CDR2: MNHEY, SVGEGT. Trimming took 5 bases from V and 7 from J, leaving 15 bases between them. CDR3 protein: CASSNTDRLNEQFF. The CDR3 DNA follows: TGTGCCAGCAGTAACACGGACAGACTGAATGAGCAGTTCTTC.

This clonotype was found many times. This chain uses TRBV25-1 with TRBJ2-7; D gene ambiguous. The V end was cut by 2 bases, the J end by 3 bases, with 14 bases between. The length of the CDR3 is 15 residues. Germline-derived CDR1 and CDR2 are MGHDK and SYGVNS. CDR3 sequence: CASSEMELGNYEQYF. CDR3 nucleotides: TGTGCCAGCAGTGAAATGGAGCTCGGAAACTACGAGCAGTACTTC.

This clonotype was counted at least ten times. V gene TRBV7-2 combines with J gene TRBJ2-5, with D perhaps being TRBD1 or TRBD2 (5 bases each). The germline V gene encodes CDR1 SGHTA and CDR2 FQGNSA. This CDR3 is built from 17 residues. Trimming removed 5 bases from V and 2 bases from J, with 21 bases in between. CDR3 nucleotide sequence: TGTGCCAGCAGCGCAGGGCCGGGGCGCGAGCCGCAAGAGACCCAGTACTTC. It codes for CASSAGPGREPQETQYF.

This clonotype appeared many times. V is TRBV14 and J is TRBJ2-7, with 10 nucleotides matching TRBD1. CDR1 and CDR2 from the germline V gene are SGHDN and FVKESK. The CDR3 is 17 residues long. The J segment lost 0 bases and the V segment lost 2 bases, leaving 7 bases of the junction unmatched. This CDR3 is CASSQPRTGGSSYEQYF. The CDR3 DNA follows: TGTGCCAGCAGCCAACCCCGGACAGGGGGGAGCTCCTACGAGCAGTACTTC.

Ten or more counts support this clonotype. The chain couples TRBV28 to TRBJ2-7; D possibly corresponds to TRBD2 (5 bases). This CDR3 has 14 amino acids. Germline V lookup: CDR1 MDHEN, CDR2 SYDVKM. Between the trimmed V and J ends, which lost 6 bases and 1 base, there was a span of 13 bases. CDR3 loop: CASSETMISYEQYF. The CDR3 DNA is TGTGCCAGCAGCGAGACTATGATATCCTACGAGCAGTACTTC.

The rearrangement joins TRBV4-2 to TRBJ1-2; D may be TRBD1 (6 bases). V was shortened by 1 base and J by 0 bases, with 15 bases between the two germline ends. The V gene's germline CDR1 is LGHNA and CDR2 YNFKEQ. The CDR3 spans 17 residues. The CDR3 DNA reads TGTGCCAGCAGCCAAGTTTTCGGAGGACAGACTAACTATGGCTACACCTTC. Its translation is CASSQVFGGQTNYGYTF.

The table lists this clonotype with many counts. The chain combines TRBV27 with TRBJ2-5; no reliable D call. The V gene lost 0 bases and the J gene lost 4 bases, with 6 bases spanning the gap. This CDR3 has 13 residues. The germline CDR1 and CDR2 sequences are MNHEY and SMNVEV (reference sequence). The CDR3 loop reads CASSLSPPETQYF. CDR3 sequence (DNA): TGTGCCAGCAGTTTATCTCCCCCAGAGACCCAGTACTTC.

This clonotype was counted ten times or more. The rearrangement links TRBV9 to TRBJ2-7; 7 positions match TRBD1. V lost 4 bases to trimming and J lost 1 base; unmatched junction nucleotides: 11. CDR1 and CDR2 from the germline V gene are SGDLS and YYNGEE. The CDR3 is made up of 16 amino acids. CDR3 nucleotide sequence: TGTGCCAGCAGCCAAGGGACAGCTTCCTTTTCCTACGAGCAGTACTTC. Protein: CASSQGTASFSYEQYF.

This clonotype was observed at least ten times. The chain combines TRBV10-3 with TRBJ1-1, with 10 positions matching TRBD1. With V trimmed by 0 bases and J by 5 bases, 6 bases remained unmatched. The germline V gene encodes CDR1 ENHRY and CDR2 SYGVKD. This CDR3 comprises 16 residues. The CDR3, as DNA: TGTGCCATCAGTGAGTCGAAGGACAGGGGGAGGACTGAAGCTTTCTTT. Protein: CAISESKDRGRTEAFF.

This clonotype was observed many times. The chain has TRBV6-1 and TRBJ2-7; weak D call: TRBD1 (6 bases). Germline CDR1 MNHNS, CDR2 SASEGT. The CDR3 covers 14 residues. V was trimmed by 7 bases and J by 3 bases, leaving 16 bases between them. The CDR3 sequence: CASTQRAGDYEQYF. In nucleotides, the CDR3 is TGTGCCAGCACCCAACGGGCAGGGGACTACGAGCAGTACTTC.

This clonotype was observed at least ten times. The chain's CDR3 is CASLQDGPFLGNQPQHF. In nucleotides, the CDR3 is TGTGCCAGTCTACAGGATGGACCCTTTTTGGGCAATCAGCCCCAGCATTTT. The chain uses TRBV2 and TRBJ1-5, with TRBD1 as a possible D gene (5 bases). Germline V gives CDR1 SNHLY, CDR2 FYNNEI. V shed 9 bases and J shed 2 bases, with 23 bases lying between them. There are 17 residues in the CDR3.

The genes are TRBV24-1 and TRBJ1-1; 7 positions match TRBD1. Germline V CDR1 and CDR2: KGHDR, SFDVKD. V shed 3 bases and J 8 bases; nucleotides not matched to a gene: 2. CDR3 length equals 12 residues. The DNA of the CDR3 is TGTGCCACCAGTGATACGACAGGGGAAGCTTTCTTT. Protein sequence: CATSDTTGEAFF.

This clonotype was picked up many times. The rearrangement links TRBV20-1 to TRBJ2-7; D gene ambiguous. Germline V gives CDR1 DFQATT, CDR2 SNEGSKA (reference sequence). V was cut by 6 bases and J by 5 bases, with 20 bases left in between. This CDR3 has 14 amino acids. The CDR3 bases are TGCAGTGCCGCCGTCGTTGGCGAATTGAACGAGCAGTACTTC. Protein sequence: CSAAVVGELNEQYF.

This clonotype was detected many times. This sequence joins TRBV28 and TRBJ2-5; 7 bases line up with TRBD2. Germline-derived CDR1 and CDR2 are MDHEN and SYDVKM. V dropped 6 bases and J dropped 1; count of bases not matched to a gene: 8. The CDR3 totals 15 residues. The CDR3 DNA reads as TGTGCCAGCAGAAAGCCGGGACTAATCCAAGAGACCCAGTACTTC. This sequence encodes CASRKPGLIQETQYF.

This clonotype has at least ten counts. The gene calls are TRBV6-2 or TRBV6-3 and TRBJ1-5; D is unresolved. V gave up 0 bases and J gave up 3 bases, with 3 bases separating them. The CDR3 has 13 amino acids. Germline V gives CDR1 MNHEY, CDR2 SVGEGT. CDR3 in amino acids: CASSYSFNQPQHF. The CDR3 DNA is TGTGCCAGCAGTTACTCGTTCAATCAGCCCCAGCATTTT.

The sample holds many counts of this clonotype. The chain recombines TRBV5-1 with TRBJ2-7; 8 bases match TRBD1. CDR3 size: 14 residues. V lost 4 bases to trimming and J lost 6 bases; unmatched junction nucleotides: 9. From germline, CDR1 is SGHRS and CDR2 YFSETQ. Written as DNA, the CDR3 is TGCGCCAGCAGCCGACAGGGGTTTTCGTTCGAGCAGTACTTC. Translated, it gives CASSRQGFSFEQYF.